Following are 14 T cell receptor beta chains from one sample sequenced in a study of T cells in Graves' hyperthyroidism and ophthalmopathy. The TCR beta CDR3 regions underwent amplification using RNA transcripts as the source. The HTBI primer set drove a first-round RT-PCR of the TCR CDR3. Via MiXCR, TCRdb re-called the multiplex PCR reads, giving one row per CDR3 protein. This sample has about 290,000 distinct CDR3 sequences, with around 15% found just once. Sequenced sample: blood. The receptors here all came from a woman in her forties with Graves' hyperthyroidism.

This clonotype has ten or more counts. This chain links TRBV7-8 with TRBJ1-2; possibly TRBD1 for D (6 bases). Germline lookup yields CDR1 SGHVS and CDR2 FQNEAQ. CDR3 length: 15 amino acids. Trimming left V 5 bases short and J 3 bases short, with 16 bases between. The CDR3 DNA sequence: TGTGCCAGCAGCGGAACAGGGTTCGCCTACTATGGCTACACCTTC. This translates into CASSGTGFAYYGYTF. The variable domain in full, completed from reference TRBV7-8 and TRBJ1-2, reads GAGVSQSPRYKVAKRGQDVALRCDPISGHVSLFWYQQALGQGPEFLTYFQNEAQLDKSGLPSDRFFAERPEGSVSTLKIQRTQQEDSAVYLCASSGTGFAYYGYTFGSGTRLTVV.

This clonotype was detected many times. The chain recombines TRBV7-2 with TRBJ2-3; TRBD2 aligns across 8 bases. V lost 2 bases and J lost 10; bases outside the gene matches: 8. The V gene's germline CDR1 is SGHTA and CDR2 FQGNSA. The CDR3 loop spans 14 amino acids. The CDR3 DNA sequence: TGTGCCAGCAGCTTAAGTTTGGCGGGAGGAGCGCAGTATTTT. Residues: CASSLSLAGGAQYF.

This clonotype was detected many times. The chain links TRBV28 to TRBJ2-1; 7 positions agree with TRBD2. Trimming took 2 bases from V and 2 from J; bases not matched to a gene: 6. From germline, CDR1 is MDHEN and CDR2 SYDVKM. The CDR3 is 16 residues long. CDR3 nucleotide sequence: TGTGCCAGCAGTTTAGATGGCGGGAGTACCTACAATGAGCAGTTCTTC. It translates to CASSLDGGSTYNEQFF.

The sample holds many counts of this clonotype. The J gene is TRBJ1-2, the V gene TRBV12-3 or TRBV12-4; D not certain. The CDR3 contains 14 residues. Trimming cost V 3 bases and J 5 bases, with 13 bases left between them. The CDR3 DNA is TGTGCCAGCAGTTTGGGCGAGGAAACTTATGGCTACACCTTC. It encodes CASSLGEETYGYTF.

This clonotype has a handful of counts. The genes are TRBV29-1 and TRBJ2-7, with 9 bases identical to TRBD1. Per the germline V gene, CDR1 is SQVTM and CDR2 is ANQGSEA. This CDR3 comprises 13 residues. Losses at the gene ends were 4 bases for V and 5 bases for J; bases not matched to a gene: 6. CDR3 DNA sequence: TGCAGCGTTGGGACAGGGGCTTTTAACGAGCAGTACTTC. Translated: CSVGTGAFNEQYF.

This clonotype was recorded at least ten times. The chain is built from TRBV18 and TRBJ1-1; 7 nucleotides line up with TRBD1. The CDR3 contains 12 residues. Germline V lookup: CDR1 KGHSH, CDR2 LQKENI. J gave up 8 bases and V 4 bases, and 4 bases lay outside the gene matches. Written as DNA, the CDR3 is TGTGCCAGCTCACAGCGACAGGGAGAAGCTTTCTTT. It is translated as CASSQRQGEAFF.

This clonotype was detected many times. This chain joins TRBV5-5 and TRBJ1-5, with a tentative D call TRBD1 (5 bases). Deletions cut 4 bases from V and 7 bases from J, with 12 bases between. Germline assignment: CDR1 SGHKS and CDR2 YYEKEE (reference sequence). The CDR3 spans 13 residues. CDR3 residues: CASSRDSEQPQHF. In DNA form, the CDR3 reads TGTGCCAGCAGCCGTGACAGCGAGCAGCCCCAGCATTTT.

Many counts were recorded for this clonotype. The genes are TRBV7-2 and TRBJ2-7; 9 bases map to TRBD2. Germline V gives CDR1 SGHTA, CDR2 FQGNSA. The J segment lost 5 bases and the V segment lost 0 bases, leaving 2 bases of the junction unmatched. The CDR3 totals 14 residues. As DNA, the CDR3 is TGTGCCAGCAGCTTAGCTAGCGGGAGCGACGAGCAGTACTTC. Amino acids: CASSLASGSDEQYF.

Only one count was recorded for this clonotype. This chain uses TRBV11-2 with TRBJ2-1; 9 bases align to TRBD2. The V gene's germline CDR1 is SGHAT and CDR2 FQNNGV. CDR3 length equals 14 residues. Trimming removed 3 bases from V and 7 bases from J; junction bases left unmatched: 4. The CDR3 here is CASSFLAGGNEQFF. The DNA of the CDR3 is TGTGCCAGCAGCTTTCTGGCGGGAGGGAATGAGCAGTTCTTC.

The chain employs TRBV14 and TRBJ2-1; D not certain. Germline V lookup: CDR1 SGHDN, CDR2 FVKESK. The V end lost 0 bases, the J end lost 4 bases, and 7 bases lay between the germline ends. CDR3 length: 14 amino acids. The CDR3, as DNA: TGTGCCAGCAGCCAAGAAGGCTTTTACAATGAGCAGTTCTTC. It specifies CASSQEGFYNEQFF.

This chain joins TRBV27 and TRBJ1-4; weak D call: TRBD1 (6 bases). CDR1 is MNHEY and CDR2 is SMNVEV in the germline V gene (reference sequence). The ends were cut back, 9 bases at V and 4 bases at J, with 18 bases in the middle. The length of the CDR3 is 15 residues. This chain's CDR3 is CASGLRTVRNEKLFF. DNA for the CDR3: TGTGCCAGTGGCCTCCGGACAGTCCGTAATGAAAAACTGTTTTTT.

This clonotype was recorded many times. As DNA, the CDR3 is TGTGCCAGTAGTTCCGGAGGGGGCTCCTACGAGCAGTACTTC. Its translation is CASSSGGGSYEQYF. The chain carries TRBV19 and TRBJ2-7; D might be TRBD1 or TRBD2, each matching 6 bases. Deletions cut 5 bases from V and 0 bases from J, with 11 bases between. Per the germline V gene, CDR1 is LNHDA and CDR2 is SQIVND (reference sequence). This CDR3 region has 14 residues.

This clonotype has just a few counts. This CDR3 is CASSAPPGQGSPAQYF. The CDR3 nucleotides are TGTGCCAGCAGTGCCCCCCCGGGACAGGGTAGTCCGGCCCAGTACTTC. V gene TRBV28 combines with J gene TRBJ2-5; TRBD1 matches 9 bases. Per the germline V gene, CDR1 is MDHEN and CDR2 is SYDVKM. V was pared by 5 bases and J by 9 bases, with 16 bases of the junction left unmatched. This CDR3 contains 16 residues.

The rearrangement links TRBV7-9 to TRBJ2-5; TRBD1 matches 8 bases. This CDR3 region has 15 residues. The V gene's germline CDR1 is SEHNR and CDR2 FQNEAQ (reference sequence). The V and J ends lost 1 base and 4 bases, in that order; junction bases with no gene match: 5. The CDR3 DNA sequence: TGTGCCAGCAGCTTAGGGACAGGGTGGACAGAGACCCAGTACTTC. Its protein product is CASSLGTGWTETQYF.